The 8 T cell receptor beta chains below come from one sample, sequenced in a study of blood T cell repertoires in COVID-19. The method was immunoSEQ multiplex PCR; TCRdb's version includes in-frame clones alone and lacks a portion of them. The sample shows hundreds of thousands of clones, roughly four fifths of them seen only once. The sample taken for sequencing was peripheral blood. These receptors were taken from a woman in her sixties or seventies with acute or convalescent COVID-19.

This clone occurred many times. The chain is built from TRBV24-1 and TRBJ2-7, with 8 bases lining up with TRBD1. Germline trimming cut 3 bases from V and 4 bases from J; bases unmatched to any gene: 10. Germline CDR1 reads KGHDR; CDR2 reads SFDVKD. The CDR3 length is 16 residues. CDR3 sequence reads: CATSDAGTGNLYEQYF. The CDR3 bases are TGTGCCACCAGTGATGCCGGGACAGGAAACTTATACGAGCAGTACTTC.

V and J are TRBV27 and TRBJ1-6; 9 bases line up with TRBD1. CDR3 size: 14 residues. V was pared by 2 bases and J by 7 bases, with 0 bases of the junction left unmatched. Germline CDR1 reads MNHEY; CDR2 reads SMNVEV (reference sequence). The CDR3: CASSLDRGNSPLHF. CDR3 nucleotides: TGTGCCAGCAGTTTAGACAGGGGGAATTCACCCCTCCACTTT.

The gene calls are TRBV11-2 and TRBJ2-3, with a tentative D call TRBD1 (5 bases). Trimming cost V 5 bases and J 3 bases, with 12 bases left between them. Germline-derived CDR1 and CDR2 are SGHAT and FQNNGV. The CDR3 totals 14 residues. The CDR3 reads CASSRTQVTDTQYF. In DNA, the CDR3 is TGTGCCAGCAGCCGTACACAGGTTACAGATACGCAGTATTTT. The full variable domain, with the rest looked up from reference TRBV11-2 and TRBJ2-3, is EAGVAQSPRYKIIEKRQSVAFWCNPISGHATLYWYQQILGQGPKLLIQFQNNGVVDDSQLPKDRFSAERLKGVDSTLKIQPAKLEDSAVYLCASSRTQVTDTQYFGPGTRLTVL.

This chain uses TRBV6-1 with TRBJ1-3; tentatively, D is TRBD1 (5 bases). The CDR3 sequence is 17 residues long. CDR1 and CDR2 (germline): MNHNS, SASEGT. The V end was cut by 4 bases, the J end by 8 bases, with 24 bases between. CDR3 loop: CASSGGVFRGAGDTIYF. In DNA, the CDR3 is TGTGCCAGCAGTGGGGGCGTCTTTCGGGGTGCGGGAGACACCATATATTTT.

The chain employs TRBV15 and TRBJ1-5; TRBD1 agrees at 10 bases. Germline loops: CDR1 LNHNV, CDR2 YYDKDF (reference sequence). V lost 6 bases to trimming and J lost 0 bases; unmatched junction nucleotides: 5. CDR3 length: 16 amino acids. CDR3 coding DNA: TGTGCCACCAGGAAGACAGGGGGCTTTAGCAATCAGCCCCAGCATTTT. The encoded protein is CATRKTGGFSNQPQHF.

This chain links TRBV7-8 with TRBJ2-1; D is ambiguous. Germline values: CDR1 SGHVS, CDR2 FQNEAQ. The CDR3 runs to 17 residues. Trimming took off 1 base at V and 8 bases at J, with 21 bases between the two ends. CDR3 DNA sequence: TGTGCCAGCAGCTTAGGGGTCCCTAGGAGCCGACGGGATGAGCAGTTCTTC. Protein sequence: CASSLGVPRSRRDEQFF.

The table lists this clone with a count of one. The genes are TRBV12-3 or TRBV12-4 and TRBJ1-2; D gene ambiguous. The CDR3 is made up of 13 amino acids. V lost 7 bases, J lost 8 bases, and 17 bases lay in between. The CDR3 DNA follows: TGTGCCAGCACCTTGGGGAGGACCGAGGGCTACACCTTC. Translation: CASTLGRTEGYTF.

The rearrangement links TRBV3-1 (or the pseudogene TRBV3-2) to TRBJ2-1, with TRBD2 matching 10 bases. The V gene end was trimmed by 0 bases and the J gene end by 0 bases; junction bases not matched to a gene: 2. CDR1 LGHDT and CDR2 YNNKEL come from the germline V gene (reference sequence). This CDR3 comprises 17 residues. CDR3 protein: CASSQDASGSSYNEQFF. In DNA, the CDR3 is TGTGCCAGCAGCCAAGATGCTAGCGGGAGCTCCTACAATGAGCAGTTCTTC.